Listed below are T cell receptor beta chains from one sample, sequenced in a study of blood T cell repertoires in COVID-19. Data came from immunoSEQ multiplex PCR; TCRdb stores just in-frame clones and leaves some out. The sample yields about 210,000 clones, about 86% seen once. The sequenced material came from peripheral blood. The receptors shown here come from a woman in her sixties or seventies with acute or convalescent COVID-19. The CDR3 runs from the conserved cysteine through the conserved F or W. The D gene is left open where the match is weak. Part of the rows lack a size; the others show once, few, many or a class for expanded clones.

d_call	v_call	cdr3_length	clone_size	j_call	cdr3_nt	cdr3_aa
TRBD1	TRBV19	15	NA	TRBJ2-2	TGTGCCAGTAGTATCGGACAGGTCAACACCGGGGAGCTGTTTTTT	CASSIGQVNTGELFF
NA	TRBV2	13	NA	TRBJ2-2	TGTGCCAGCAGTCGAGGGCCTGGCGGGGAGCTGTTTTTT	CASSRGPGGELFF
TRBD1	TRBV7-9	17	few	TRBJ1-2	TGTGCCAGCAGCTTAAAAGGACAGGGGTATTGGGGCTATGGCTACACCTTC	CASSLKGQGYWGYGYTF
NA	TRBV20-1	11	NA	TRBJ1-1	TGCAGTGCTAGTGGGGGGCTGTTAGCTTTCTTT	CSASGGLLAFF
TRBD2	TRBV11-3	16	NA	TRBJ2-3	TGTGCCAGCAGCACTAGCGGGAGGGGGGGCACAGATACGCAGTATTTT	CASSTSGRGGTDTQYF
TRBD1	TRBV5-1	15	NA	TRBJ2-1	TGCGCCAGCAGCCAGGGACAGACTCCCTACAATGAGCAGTTCTTC	CASSQGQTPYNEQFF
NA	TRBV5-4	13	NA	TRBJ1-2	TGTGCCAGCAGCGTGGACAGCAACTATGGCTACACCTTC	CASSVDSNYGYTF
NA	TRBV29-1	13	NA	TRBJ1-2	TGCAGCGTTGCGGGGGGCGCCGACTATGGCTACACCTTC	CSVAGGADYGYTF
NA	TRBV7-2	16	NA	TRBJ1-2	TGTGCCAGCAGCTTCTCCCGGGCCGGGGGTACCTATGGCTACACCTTC	CASSFSRAGGTYGYTF
TRBD1	TRBV5-4	15	NA	TRBJ2-3	TGTGCCAGCAGCGTCCGGGACAGGGAAACAGATACGCAGTATTTT	CASSVRDRETDTQYF
TRBD1	TRBV4-2	15	NA	TRBJ2-4	TGTGCCAGCAGCAGACAGGGGATAGCCAAAAACATTCAGTACTTC	CASSRQGIAKNIQYF
NA	TRBV20-1	11	NA	TRBJ2-5	TGCAGTGCTAGAAGAGTTGAGACCCAGTACTTC	CSARRVETQYF
TRBD1	TRBV10-3	15	NA	TRBJ1-5	TGTGCCATCAGTGCTACTCAGACAGGGTCGGCGCCCCAGCATTTT	CAISATQTGSAPQHF
TRBD1	TRBV7-2	17	NA	TRBJ1-3	TGTGCCAGCAGCTTCAGTGCGGACAGGCTCTCTGGAAACACCATATATTTT	CASSFSADRLSGNTIYF
NA	TRBV5-4	11	NA	TRBJ2-7	TGTGCCATCAAACAGGGCGGCGAGCAGTACTTC	CAIKQGGEQYF
TRBD1	TRBV28	12	NA	TRBJ1-2	TGTGCCACCCTGGACAGGGCCTATGGCTACACCTTC	CATLDRAYGYTF
TRBD1	TRBV6-5	15	NA	TRBJ1-1	TGTGCCAGCAGTCCCCGGACAGGAGGACTCACTGAAGCTTTCTTT	CASSPRTGGLTEAFF
TRBD1	TRBV7-9	13	NA	TRBJ2-7	TGTGCCAGCAGTACAGACAGGGGTTACGAGCAGTACTTC	CASSTDRGYEQYF
NA	TRBV7-2	15	NA	TRBJ1-4	TGTGCCAGCAGCTTATGGGGGGGATACAATGAAAAACTGTTTTTT	CASSLWGGYNEKLFF
TRBD1	TRBV2	14	few	TRBJ2-7	TGTGCCAGCAGAGAGGGGGCGAACTCCTACGAGCAGTACTTC	CASREGANSYEQYF
NA	TRBV15	14	NA	TRBJ2-1	TGTGCCACCAGGACCGGGACTGCTTACAATGAGCAGTTCTTC	CATRTGTAYNEQFF
NA	TRBV9	15	NA	TRBJ1-3	TGTGCCAGCAGCGTGGGTGGCAGGGCTGGAAACACCATATATTTT	CASSVGGRAGNTIYF
NA	TRBV18	15	NA	TRBJ1-2	TGTGCCAGCTCATCACTAGACAGTGCCAGCTATGGCTACACCTTC	CASSSLDSASYGYTF
NA	TRBV5-1	15	NA	TRBJ2-3	TGCGCCAGCAGGCCAGCAGGGATGAGCCCAGATACGCAGTATTTT	CASRPAGMSPDTQYF
TRBD2	TRBV18	16	NA	TRBJ2-2	TGTGCCAGCTCACCAACGGGGAGGGGACACACCGGGGAGCTGTTTTTT	CASSPTGRGHTGELFF
NA	TRBV20-1	10	NA	TRBJ2-7	TGCAGTGCCTCCACCGGCGAGCAGTACTTC	CSASTGEQYF
NA	TRBV18	14	NA	TRBJ1-1	TGTGCCAGCTCACCTGACAGTACAAACACTGAAGCTTTCTTT	CASSPDSTNTEAFF
NA	TRBV9	14	NA	TRBJ1-1	TGTGCCAGCAGCGTTTTAGGGGTGAACACTGAAGCTTTCTTT	CASSVLGVNTEAFF
NA	TRBV2	14	NA	TRBJ1-6	TGTGCCAGCGGGGAGTACGGGGGTAATTCACCCCTCCACTTT	CASGEYGGNSPLHF
TRBD1	TRBV29-1	12	NA	TRBJ2-7	TGCAGCGTTGTGACAGGGGTGGACGAGCAGTACTTC	CSVVTGVDEQYF
TRBD1	TRBV10-3	13	few	TRBJ2-2	TGTGCCATCAGTGAACAGGGGTCCGGGGAGCTGTTTTTT	CAISEQGSGELFF
NA	TRBV7-9	15	few	TRBJ1-6	TGTGCCAGCAGCAAAGGGGGGGTGTGGGAATCACCCCTCCACTTT	CASSKGGVWESPLHF
TRBD2	TRBV7-9	14	NA	TRBJ2-1	TGTGCCAGCTACCTAGCGGGAGGGATCAATGAGCAGTTCTTC	CASYLAGGINEQFF
TRBD1	TRBV18	16	NA	TRBJ1-2	TGTGCCAGCTCACGCAAGCCGGGACAGGGGAACTATGGCTACACCTTC	CASSRKPGQGNYGYTF
TRBD2	TRBV7-2	17	NA	TRBJ2-7	TGTGCCAGCAGCCGGACTAGCGGGGGCGCAGATTCCTACGAGCAGTACTTC	CASSRTSGGADSYEQYF
NA	TRBV3-1/TRBV3-2	14	NA	TRBJ1-2	TGTGCCAGCAGCTACCGCACAGTGCCTGGTGGCTACACCTTC	CASSYRTVPGGYTF
TRBD2	TRBV19	16	NA	TRBJ2-7	TGTGCCAGTAGTATCAGGGCTAGCGGGTCCATCTACGAGCAGTACTTC	CASSIRASGSIYEQYF
NA	TRBV15	15	NA	TRBJ1-1	TGTGCCACCAGCAGAGATTACCGGGGTAACACTGAAGCTTTCTTT	CATSRDYRGNTEAFF
NA	TRBV19	14	NA	TRBJ1-5	TGTGCCAGTAGTATTCGAGGAGGCGATCAGCCCCAGCATTTT	CASSIRGGDQPQHF
NA	TRBV6-1	14	NA	TRBJ2-7	TGTGCCAGCAGTGAAGGTGGTACCCTGCGCGAGCAGTACTTC	CASSEGGTLREQYF
NA	TRBV25-1	16	once	TRBJ1-5	TGTGCCAGCAGTGAAGGGCTCGACAGGATGGATCAGCCCCAGCATTTT	CASSEGLDRMDQPQHF
TRBD1	TRBV5-1	16	NA	TRBJ2-3	TGCGCCAGCAGCTCGAGTGGACAGGGGGCAACAGATACGCAGTATTTT	CASSSSGQGATDTQYF
NA	TRBV5-1	15	NA	TRBJ1-4	TGCGCCAGCAGCTTGTTGCAGGGACTTGGTGAAAAACTGTTTTTT	CASSLLQGLGEKLFF
TRBD2	TRBV5-1	17	few	TRBJ2-5	TGCGCCAGCAGCCCAAACCCGGCTAGCGGGGGGCGATCGGGCCAGTACTTC	CASSPNPASGGRSGQYF